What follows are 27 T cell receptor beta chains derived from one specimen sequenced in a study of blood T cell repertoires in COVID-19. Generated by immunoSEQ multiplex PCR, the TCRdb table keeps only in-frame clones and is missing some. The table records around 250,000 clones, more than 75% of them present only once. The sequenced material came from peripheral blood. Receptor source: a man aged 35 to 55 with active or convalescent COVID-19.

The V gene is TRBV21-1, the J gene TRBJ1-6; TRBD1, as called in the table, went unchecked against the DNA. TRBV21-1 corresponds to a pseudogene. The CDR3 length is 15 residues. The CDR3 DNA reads TGTGCCAGCAGCAAAGTTTGTGGGGCTAATTCACCCCTCCACTTT. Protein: CASSKVCGANSPLHF.

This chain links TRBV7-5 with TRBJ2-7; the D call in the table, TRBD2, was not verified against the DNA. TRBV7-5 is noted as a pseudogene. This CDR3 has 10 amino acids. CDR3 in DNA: TGTGCCCCGGGGACCTACGAGCAGTACTTC. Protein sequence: CAPGTYEQYF.

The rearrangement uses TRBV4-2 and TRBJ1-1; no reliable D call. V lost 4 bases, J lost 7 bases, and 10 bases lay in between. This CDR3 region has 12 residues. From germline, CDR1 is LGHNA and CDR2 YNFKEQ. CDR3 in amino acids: CASSPDGSEAFF. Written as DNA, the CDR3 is TGTGCCAGCAGCCCCGATGGCAGTGAAGCTTTCTTT.

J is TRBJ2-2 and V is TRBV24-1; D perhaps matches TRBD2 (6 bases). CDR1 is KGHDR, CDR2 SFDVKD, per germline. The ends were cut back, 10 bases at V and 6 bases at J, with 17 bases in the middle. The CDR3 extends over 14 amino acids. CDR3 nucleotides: TGTGCCACTCAAGCCCGGGACTTTCCCGGGGAGCTGTTTTTT. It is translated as CATQARDFPGELFF.

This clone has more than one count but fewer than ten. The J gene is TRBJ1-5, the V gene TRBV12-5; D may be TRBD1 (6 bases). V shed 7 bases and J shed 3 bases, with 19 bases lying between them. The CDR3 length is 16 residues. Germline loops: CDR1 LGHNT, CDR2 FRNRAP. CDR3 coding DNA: TGTGCTAGTGATCTATCGACAGGAACATTCAATCAGCCCCAGCATTTT. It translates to CASDLSTGTFNQPQHF.

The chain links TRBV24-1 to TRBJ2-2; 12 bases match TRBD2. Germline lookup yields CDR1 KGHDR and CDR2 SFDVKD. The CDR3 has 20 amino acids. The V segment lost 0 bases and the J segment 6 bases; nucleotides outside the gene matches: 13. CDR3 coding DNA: TGTGCCACCAGTGATTTGAATCTAGCGGGAGGGCCGATTAGGGCCGGGGAGCTGTTTTTT. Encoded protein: CATSDLNLAGGPIRAGELFF.

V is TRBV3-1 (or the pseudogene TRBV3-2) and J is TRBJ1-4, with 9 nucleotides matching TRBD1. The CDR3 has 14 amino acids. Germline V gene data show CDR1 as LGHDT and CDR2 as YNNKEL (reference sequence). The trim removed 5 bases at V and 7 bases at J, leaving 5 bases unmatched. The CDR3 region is CASSYRGLGEKLFF. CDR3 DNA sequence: TGTGCCAGCAGCTACAGGGGGCTTGGTGAAAAACTGTTTTTT.

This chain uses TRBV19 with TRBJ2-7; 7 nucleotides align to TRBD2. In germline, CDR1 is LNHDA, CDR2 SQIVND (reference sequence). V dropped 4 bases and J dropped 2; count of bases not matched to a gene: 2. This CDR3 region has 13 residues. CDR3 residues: CASSTSGAYEQYF. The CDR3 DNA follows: TGTGCCAGTAGTACTAGCGGAGCCTACGAGCAGTACTTC.

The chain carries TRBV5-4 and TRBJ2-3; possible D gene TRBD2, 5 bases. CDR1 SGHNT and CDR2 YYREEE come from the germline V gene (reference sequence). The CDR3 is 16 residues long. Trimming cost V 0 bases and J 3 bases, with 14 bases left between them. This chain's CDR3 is CASSLGGGMVTDTQYF. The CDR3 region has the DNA TGTGCCAGCAGCTTGGGTGGAGGCATGGTTACAGATACGCAGTATTTT.

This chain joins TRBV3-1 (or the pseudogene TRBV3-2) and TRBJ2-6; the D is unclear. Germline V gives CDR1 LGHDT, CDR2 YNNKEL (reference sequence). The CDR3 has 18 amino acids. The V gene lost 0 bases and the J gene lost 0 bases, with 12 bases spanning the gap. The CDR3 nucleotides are TGTGCCAGCAGCCAAGAGGTTATCATCAGCTCTGGGGCCAACGTCCTGACTTTC. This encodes CASSQEVIISSGANVLTF.

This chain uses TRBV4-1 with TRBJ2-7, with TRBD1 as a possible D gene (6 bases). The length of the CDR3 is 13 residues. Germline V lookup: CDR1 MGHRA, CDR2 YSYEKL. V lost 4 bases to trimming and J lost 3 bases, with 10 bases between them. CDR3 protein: CASSPGHYYEQYF. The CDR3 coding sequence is TGCGCCAGCAGCCCGGGACACTACTACGAGCAGTACTTC.

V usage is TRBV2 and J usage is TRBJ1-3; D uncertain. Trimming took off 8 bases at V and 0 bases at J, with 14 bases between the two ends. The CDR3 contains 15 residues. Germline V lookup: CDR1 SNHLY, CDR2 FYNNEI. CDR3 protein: CASGPLGSSGNTIYF. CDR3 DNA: TGTGCCAGCGGACCCCTGGGGAGCTCTGGAAACACCATATATTTT.

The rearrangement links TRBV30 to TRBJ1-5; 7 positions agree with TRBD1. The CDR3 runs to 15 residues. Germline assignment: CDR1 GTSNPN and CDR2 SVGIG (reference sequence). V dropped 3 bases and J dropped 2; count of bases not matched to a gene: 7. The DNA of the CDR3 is TGTGCCTGGAGCATGAGGGGGCTGGGCAATCAGCCCCAGCATTTT. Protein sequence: CAWSMRGLGNQPQHF.

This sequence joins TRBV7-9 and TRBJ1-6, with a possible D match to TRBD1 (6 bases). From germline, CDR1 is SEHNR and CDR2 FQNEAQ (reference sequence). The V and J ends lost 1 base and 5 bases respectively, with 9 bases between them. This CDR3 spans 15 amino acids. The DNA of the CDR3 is TGTGCCAGCAGCTTAGTAGGGGGGGATAATTCACCCCTCCACTTT. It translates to CASSLVGGDNSPLHF.

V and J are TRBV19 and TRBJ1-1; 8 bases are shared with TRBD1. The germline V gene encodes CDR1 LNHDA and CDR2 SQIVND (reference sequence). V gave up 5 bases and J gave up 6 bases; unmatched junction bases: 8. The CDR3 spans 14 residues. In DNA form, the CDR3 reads TGTGCCAGTAGTTCAGGACAGGGAAGGGCTGAAGCTTTCTTT. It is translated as CASSSGQGRAEAFF.

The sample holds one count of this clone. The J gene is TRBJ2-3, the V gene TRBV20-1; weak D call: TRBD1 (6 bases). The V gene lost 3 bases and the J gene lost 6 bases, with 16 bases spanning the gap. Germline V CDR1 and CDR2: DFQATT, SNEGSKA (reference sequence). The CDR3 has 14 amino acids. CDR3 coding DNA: TGCAGTGCTAGTCGCCAGGGGCTCGCGGATACGCAGTATTTT. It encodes CSASRQGLADTQYF.

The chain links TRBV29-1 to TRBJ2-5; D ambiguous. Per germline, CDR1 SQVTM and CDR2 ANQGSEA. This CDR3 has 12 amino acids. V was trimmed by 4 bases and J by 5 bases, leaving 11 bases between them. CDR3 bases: TGCAGCGTTGCTCCGAACGGGGAGACCCAGTACTTC. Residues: CSVAPNGETQYF.

The CDR3 DNA reads TGTGCCAGCACCCCCCCAGGCGGGACAGCGGTTTACGAGCAGTACTTC. Translation: CASTPPGGTAVYEQYF. The chain has TRBV28 and TRBJ2-7, with D possibly being TRBD1 (7 bases). The CDR3 totals 16 residues. V was pared by 7 bases and J by 4 bases, with 23 bases between. CDR1 and CDR2 from the germline V gene are MDHEN and SYDVKM.

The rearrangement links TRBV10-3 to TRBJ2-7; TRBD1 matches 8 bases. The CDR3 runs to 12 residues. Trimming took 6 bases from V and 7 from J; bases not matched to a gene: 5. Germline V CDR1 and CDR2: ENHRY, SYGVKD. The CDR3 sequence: CAISTTGDEQYF. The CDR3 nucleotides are TGTGCCATCAGCACGACAGGGGATGAGCAGTACTTC.

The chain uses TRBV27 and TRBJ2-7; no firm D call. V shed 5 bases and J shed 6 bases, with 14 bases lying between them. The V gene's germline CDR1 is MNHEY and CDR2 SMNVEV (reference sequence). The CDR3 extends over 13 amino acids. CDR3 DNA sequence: TGTGCCAGCAGTGCGATTAGAACCGGCGAGCAGTACTTC. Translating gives CASSAIRTGEQYF.

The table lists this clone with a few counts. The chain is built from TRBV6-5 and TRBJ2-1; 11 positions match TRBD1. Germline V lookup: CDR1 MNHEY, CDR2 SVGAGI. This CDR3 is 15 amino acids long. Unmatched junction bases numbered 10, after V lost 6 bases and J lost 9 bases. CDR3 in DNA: TGTGCCAGCAGCTCCGGACAGGGGGCGTTGGGTGAGCAGTTCTTC. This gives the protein CASSSGQGALGEQFF.

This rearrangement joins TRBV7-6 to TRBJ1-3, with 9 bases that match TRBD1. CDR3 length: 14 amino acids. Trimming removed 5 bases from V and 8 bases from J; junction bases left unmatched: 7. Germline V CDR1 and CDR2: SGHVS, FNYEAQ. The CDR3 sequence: CASSPRTGDDTIYF. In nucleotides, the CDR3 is TGTGCCAGCAGCCCTCGGACAGGGGATGACACCATATATTTT.

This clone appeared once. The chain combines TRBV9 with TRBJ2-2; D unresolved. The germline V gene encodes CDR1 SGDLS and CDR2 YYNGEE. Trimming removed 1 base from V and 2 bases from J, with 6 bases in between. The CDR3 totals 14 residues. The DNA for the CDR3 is TGTGCCAGCAGCGTAACACAAAACACCGGGGAGCTGTTTTTT. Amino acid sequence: CASSVTQNTGELFF.

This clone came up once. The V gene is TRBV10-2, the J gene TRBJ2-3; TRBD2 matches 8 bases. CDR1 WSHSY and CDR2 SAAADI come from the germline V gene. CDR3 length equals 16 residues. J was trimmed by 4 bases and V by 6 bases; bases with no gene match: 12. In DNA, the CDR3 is TGCGCCAGCAGCCCCTTTGATCGGGGGGGCGCAGATACGCAGTATTTT. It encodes CASSPFDRGGADTQYF.

This CDR3 reads CASSSLLRDSVAKTQYF. CDR3 bases: TGTGCCAGCAGCTCCCTCCTCCGGGACAGTGTAGCGAAGACCCAGTACTTC. J is TRBJ2-5 and V is TRBV5-4; 7 nucleotides line up with TRBD1. The germline V gene has CDR1 SGHNT and CDR2 YYREEE (reference sequence). This CDR3 spans 17 amino acids. V was pared by 3 bases and J by 6 bases, with 17 bases of the junction left unmatched.

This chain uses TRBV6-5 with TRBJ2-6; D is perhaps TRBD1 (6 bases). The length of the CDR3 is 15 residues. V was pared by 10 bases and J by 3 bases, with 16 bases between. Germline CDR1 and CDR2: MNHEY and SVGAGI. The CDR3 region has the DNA TGTGCCACCAAACAGGGTCTGTATGGGGCCAACGTCCTGACTTTC. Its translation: CATKQGLYGANVLTF.

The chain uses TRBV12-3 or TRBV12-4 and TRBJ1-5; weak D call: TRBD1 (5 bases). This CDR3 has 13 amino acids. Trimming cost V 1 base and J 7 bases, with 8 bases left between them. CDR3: CASSLGQRQPQHF. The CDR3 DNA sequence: TGTGCCAGCAGTTTAGGACAGAGGCAGCCCCAGCATTTT.